This T cell receptor (beta chain) emerged from a study of Ad26.COV2.S vaccination and SARS-CoV-2 variants. Study-wide context: In the COV1001 trial, the donor was in the Ad26.COV2.S arm. In the study, Ad26.COV2.S was injected intramuscularly once, or twice 56 days apart.

Noted treatment: around 19 received Ad26.COV2.S at low or high dose, single or two shots; roughly five received placebo; per-sample allocation not given. All samples were drawn on day 63, counting from the first vaccine or placebo injection. Expression of Wuhan-strain SARS-CoV-2 spike came from the Ad26 vector that formed the vaccine. Only in-frame clones appear in the TCRdb table, and some are missing; sequencing was by immunoSEQ multiplex PCR. This sample has around 420,000 clones, with 88% found just once. Study-level findings and limits: Vaccinated individuals (as opposed to placebo recipients) had higher spike-specific TCR breadth.

CDR3 size: 11 residues. CDR1 is DFQATT and CDR2 is SNEGSKA in the germline V gene (reference sequence). As for this clone: Its antigen is unknown. The junction differs from germline at one of its ends, possibly a read error.

The sample in question was peripheral blood, obtained in a trial of Ad26.COV2.S vaccine versus placebo. The V call is TRBV20-1, the J call TRBJ1-4; D remains ambiguous. The source of this sequence is a person between 18 and 65 years old who received the Ad26.COV2.S COVID-19 vaccine or a placebo. The CDR3 DNA reads as TGCAGTGTTCCGGGTAAGGGATTCGGGCTTTTT. Amino acid sequence: CSVPGKGFGLF.